These 27 T cell receptor beta chains came from one sample sequenced in a study of human T cells and chemical hapten exposure. Noted time point: healthy volunteer bleed at 2 weeks. It was unfractionated whole blood from which total RNA was extracted. MiXCR, run by TCRdb on the RACE reads, gives a single entry per CDR3 protein. The sample lists more than 70,000 distinct CDR3 sequences, about 8.8% occurring once. Source material: whole blood. The receptor set was obtained from a female donor in good health. Some clones in this sample may be carry-over from other donors' samples.

This clonotype has a handful of counts. V usage is TRBV6-2 or TRBV6-3 and J usage is TRBJ1-5; 8 bases are shared with TRBD1. V gave up 6 bases and J gave up 4 bases; unmatched junction bases: 2. CDR1 MNHEY and CDR2 SVGEGT come from the germline V gene. The CDR3 spans 13 residues. The CDR3 sequence: CASRGQANQPQHF. The CDR3 coding sequence is TGTGCCAGCAGGGGACAGGCTAATCAGCCCCAGCATTTT.

This clonotype was recorded at least ten times. The genes are TRBV29-1 and TRBJ2-1; D is possibly TRBD2 (5 bases). CDR1 and CDR2 from the germline V gene are SQVTM and ANQGSEA. The CDR3 contains 13 residues. Trimming stripped 3 bases from V and 8 bases from J, with 14 bases between. This chain's CDR3 is CSVESIEGDEQFF. Written as DNA, the CDR3 is TGCAGCGTTGAGTCTATTGAGGGAGATGAGCAGTTCTTC.

This clonotype was observed many times. V is TRBV7-3 and J is TRBJ2-1, with TRBD2 identical over 9 bases. CDR1 is SGHTA, CDR2 FQGTGA, per germline. The V gene end was trimmed by 2 bases and the J gene end by 7 bases; junction bases not matched to a gene: 9. This CDR3 is built from 16 residues. The DNA for the CDR3 is TGTGCCAGCAGCTTAGGTGCTAGCGGGACTCAAAATGAGCAGTTCTTC. It encodes CASSLGASGTQNEQFF.

This chain connects TRBV3-1 to TRBJ1-4; no firm D call. The CDR3 has 14 amino acids. Trimming shortened V by 4 bases and J by 3 bases, and 9 bases separated the two germline ends. Germline CDR1 is LGHDT and CDR2 is YNNKEL (reference sequence). CDR3 sequence reads: CASSPPPANEKLFF. Here the CDR3 DNA reads TGTGCCAGCAGCCCCCCACCCGCTAATGAAAAACTGTTTTTT.

The chain joins TRBV6-2 or TRBV6-3 to TRBJ2-1, with 11 bases aligning to TRBD2. The CDR3 is made up of 16 amino acids. Germline V gene data show CDR1 as MNHEY and CDR2 as SVGEGT. V dropped 4 bases and J dropped 7; count of bases not matched to a gene: 9. Here the CDR3 reads CASSSRTSGPGNEQFF. The CDR3, as DNA: TGTGCCAGCAGTTCCCGGACTAGCGGGCCTGGGAATGAGCAGTTCTTC.

The V and J genes are TRBV12-5 and TRBJ1-1; D call uncertain. Trimming took 0 bases from V and 3 from J, leaving 5 bases between them. CDR1 is LGHNT and CDR2 is FRNRAP in the germline V gene. The CDR3 sequence is 13 residues long. The CDR3 DNA follows: TGTGCTAGTGGTTTGGTACGAGACACTGAAGCTTTCTTT. It translates to CASGLVRDTEAFF.

In its sample, this clonotype was seen a few times. The chain carries TRBV4-3 and TRBJ1-2; D possibly corresponds to TRBD1 (5 bases). From germline, CDR1 is LGHNA and CDR2 YSLEER. Trimming cost V 1 base and J 4 bases, with 13 bases left between them. The CDR3 totals 15 residues. The CDR3 DNA sequence: TGCGCCAGCAGCCAAGCCGGTGGTGGGGCCTATGGCTACACCTTC. Protein: CASSQAGGGAYGYTF.

There are a few counts of this clonotype. The chain links TRBV12-3 or TRBV12-4 to TRBJ2-7; 9 bases line up with TRBD2. This CDR3 is 14 amino acids long. Trimming cost V 1 base and J 3 bases; bases outside gene matches: 1. The CDR3 reads CASSLGAGGYEQYF. The CDR3 DNA follows: TGTGCCAGCAGTTTAGGAGCGGGAGGCTACGAGCAGTACTTC.

This chain connects TRBV20-1 to TRBJ1-1; possibly TRBD1 for D (5 bases). The CDR3 runs 13 residues. The germline V gene has CDR1 DFQATT and CDR2 SNEGSKA (reference sequence). With 3 bases removed from V and 4 bases from J, the gap between germline ends came to 12 bases. This CDR3 is CSARRRRGTEAFF. CDR3 nucleotides: TGCAGTGCTAGGCGACGGAGGGGCACTGAAGCTTTCTTT.

Many counts were recorded for this clonotype. The chain uses TRBV6-1 and TRBJ2-3; 7 bases map to TRBD2. The V and J ends lost 4 bases and 2 bases, in that order; junction bases with no gene match: 9. Germline assignment: CDR1 MNHNS and CDR2 SASEGT. The CDR3 totals 16 residues. CDR3 in DNA: TGTGCCAGCAGTGGATTGAGCCGGGACTACACAGATACGCAGTATTTT. Its protein product is CASSGLSRDYTDTQYF.

In its sample, this clonotype ranks as medium-sized. The J gene is TRBJ2-3, the V gene TRBV20-1, with 13 bases identical to TRBD2. The CDR3 extends over 15 amino acids. With 5 bases clipped from V and 4 bases from J, the junction kept 6 bases outside the gene matches. CDR1 is DFQATT, CDR2 SNEGSKA, per germline (reference sequence). CDR3 residues: CSAVPGLAGPDTQYF. The CDR3 DNA follows: TGCAGTGCTGTTCCGGGACTAGCGGGACCAGATACGCAGTATTTT.

The chain has TRBV6-2 or TRBV6-3 and TRBJ2-1; TRBD1 matches 7 bases. The V gene's germline CDR1 is MNHEY and CDR2 SVGEGT. The CDR3 runs 14 residues. J was trimmed by 2 bases and V by 7 bases; bases with no gene match: 5. Here the CDR3 reads CASTYQGAYNEQFF. The CDR3 DNA reads as TGTGCCAGCACCTACCAGGGGGCCTACAATGAGCAGTTCTTC.

This clonotype was counted ten times or more. This sequence joins TRBV28 and TRBJ1-5; D not resolved. CDR1 is MDHEN, CDR2 SYDVKM, per germline. The V gene lost 2 bases and the J gene lost 5 bases, with 1 base spanning the gap. The CDR3 sequence is 11 residues long. The CDR3 bases are TGTGCCAGCAGTTTAGATCAGCCCCAGCATTTT. This gives the protein CASSLDQPQHF.

There are a few counts of this clonotype. The chain is built from TRBV12-5 and TRBJ2-1; tentative D call: TRBD2 (5 bases). V lost 3 bases and J 5 bases, leaving 20 bases between the germline ends. Germline V CDR1 and CDR2: LGHNT, FRNRAP. The CDR3 consists of 17 residues. The CDR3 nucleotides read TGTGCTAGTGGTTTCCCTGACGGGGAGTTAGTACACAATGAGCAGTTCTTC. Translating gives CASGFPDGELVHNEQFF.

This clonotype appeared many times. The genes are TRBV9 and TRBJ2-4; 7 bases are shared with TRBD2. V dropped 4 bases and J dropped 3; count of bases not matched to a gene: 10. Germline V gene data show CDR1 as SGDLS and CDR2 as YYNGEE. The CDR3 has 16 residues. CDR3 sequence: CASSTHGGMVKNIQYF. The CDR3 DNA follows: TGTGCCAGCAGCACACACGGGGGGATGGTCAAAAACATTCAGTACTTC.

The chain carries TRBV30 and TRBJ1-1; 10 nucleotides agree with TRBD1. Germline V CDR1 and CDR2: GTSNPN, SVGIG (reference sequence). The CDR3 is 13 residues long. The junction had 6 bases not matched to a gene; V was cut back by 0 bases and J by 11 bases. CDR3: CAWSVRTGGFAFF. The CDR3, as DNA: TGTGCCTGGAGTGTACGGACAGGGGGTTTCGCTTTCTTT.

There are many counts of this clonotype. V is TRBV28 and J is TRBJ2-5; a possible D gene is TRBD1 (5 bases). The CDR3 runs to 17 residues. Germline loops: CDR1 MDHEN, CDR2 SYDVKM. Trimming pared 4 bases from V and 5 bases from J, leaving 23 bases between. The CDR3 nucleotides are TGTGCCAGCAGTTCCCGCTCAGGGATAAGGATCGGGGAGACCCAGTACTTC. Translation: CASSSRSGIRIGETQYF.

This clonotype was detected only a few times. The J gene is TRBJ2-3, the V gene TRBV11-2, with D possibly being TRBD1 or TRBD2 (5 bases each). This CDR3 contains 14 residues. Trimming removed 5 bases at V and 7 bases at J, with 16 bases between. Germline values: CDR1 SGHAT, CDR2 FQNNGV. CDR3 nucleotides: TGTGCCAGCAGCCGGGACCCCAGCTTATATACGCAGTATTTT. This encodes CASSRDPSLYTQYF.

This clonotype occurred many times. The chain carries TRBV30 and TRBJ1-2; no firm D call. Germline loops: CDR1 GTSNPN, CDR2 SVGIG (reference sequence). This CDR3 has 14 amino acids. Trimming shortened V by 3 bases and J by 4 bases, and 15 bases separated the two germline ends. In DNA, the CDR3 is TGTGCCTGGAGCCCTCTTGACGGCTTCTATGGCTACACCTTC. Amino acid sequence: CAWSPLDGFYGYTF.

This clonotype was detected ten times or more. The chain combines TRBV4-3 with TRBJ2-7; the match to TRBD2 covers 9 bases. Germline V lookup: CDR1 LGHNA, CDR2 YSLEER. This CDR3 has 14 residues. V lost 0 bases and J lost 13; bases outside the gene matches: 10. For the CDR3, the DNA is TGCGCCAGCAGCCAAGATGTAATAGCGGGAGTAAGTTACTTC. Residues: CASSQDVIAGVSYF.

This clonotype was observed a handful of times. This sequence joins TRBV6-1 and TRBJ2-1; tentatively, D is TRBD1 (5 bases). Trimming cost V 5 bases and J 5 bases, with 10 bases left between them. Germline loops: CDR1 MNHNS, CDR2 SASEGT. The CDR3 runs to 13 residues. The CDR3 bases are TGTGCCAGCAGTAAAGGGGCCAACAATGAGCAGTTCTTC. Encoded protein: CASSKGANNEQFF.

CDR3 sequence: CSVDLGTGRYF. In DNA, the CDR3 is TGCAGCGTTGATCTTGGGACAGGGAGGTACTTC. The genes are TRBV29-1 and TRBJ2-4; 9 bases agree with TRBD1. Germline lookup yields CDR1 SQVTM and CDR2 ANQGSEA. The J segment lost 15 bases and the V segment lost 3 bases, leaving 6 bases of the junction unmatched. The CDR3 is 11 residues long.

In this sample, this clonotype turned up a few times. V gene TRBV5-1 combines with J gene TRBJ2-1; 9 bases fit TRBD2. The V segment lost 1 base and the J segment 4 bases; nucleotides outside the gene matches: 3. This CDR3 contains 15 residues. The germline CDR1 and CDR2 sequences are SGHRS and YFSETQ. The CDR3 region has the DNA TGCGCCAGCAGCTTGCCAGCGGGAGGTTACAATGAGCAGTTCTTC. This encodes CASSLPAGGYNEQFF.

This clonotype was seen a few times. The V and J genes are TRBV25-1 and TRBJ2-3; maybe TRBD2 (5 bases). This CDR3 is 16 amino acids long. Germline V gene data show CDR1 as MGHDK and CDR2 as SYGVNS. Trimming took off 3 bases at V and 4 bases at J, with 17 bases between the two ends. CDR3 nucleotide sequence: TGTGCCAGCAGTGACGGAGGAAGGAGTATCGCAGATACGCAGTATTTT. Amino acid sequence: CASSDGGRSIADTQYF. Together with reference TRBV25-1 and TRBJ2-3, the CDR3 gives the full variable domain: EADIYQTPRYLVIGTGKKITLECSQTMGHDKMYWYQQDPGMELHLIHYSYGVNSTEKGDLSSESTVSRIRTEHFPLTLESARPSHTSQYLCASSDGGRSIADTQYFGPGTRLTVL.

The V and J genes are TRBV7-2 and TRBJ2-1; the D is unclear. In germline, CDR1 is SGHTA, CDR2 FQGNSA. V dropped 2 bases and J dropped 2 bases, with 10 bases sitting between them. The CDR3 runs 15 residues. The CDR3 bases are TGTGCCAGCAGCTTACGTGGCGGACCCTACAATGAGCAGTTCTTC. Amino acids: CASSLRGGPYNEQFF.

The chain couples TRBV4-2 to TRBJ2-6; TRBD2 aligns across 10 bases. The V gene's germline CDR1 is LGHNA and CDR2 YNFKEQ. This CDR3 comprises 19 residues. The V segment lost 1 base and the J segment 2 bases; nucleotides outside the gene matches: 8. The CDR3 bases are TGTGCCAGCAGCCAAGTTCACGCTCTAGCGGGAGCTGGGGCCAACGTCCTGACTTTC. It translates to CASSQVHALAGAGANVLTF.

The chain recombines TRBV20-1 with TRBJ1-2; D is undetermined. CDR1 is DFQATT, CDR2 SNEGSKA, per germline (reference sequence). Trimming removed 4 bases from V and 0 bases from J, with 9 bases in between. The CDR3 extends over 13 amino acids. This CDR3 is CSANGITNYGYTF. CDR3 sequence (DNA): TGCAGTGCTAACGGAATCACTAACTATGGCTACACCTTC.